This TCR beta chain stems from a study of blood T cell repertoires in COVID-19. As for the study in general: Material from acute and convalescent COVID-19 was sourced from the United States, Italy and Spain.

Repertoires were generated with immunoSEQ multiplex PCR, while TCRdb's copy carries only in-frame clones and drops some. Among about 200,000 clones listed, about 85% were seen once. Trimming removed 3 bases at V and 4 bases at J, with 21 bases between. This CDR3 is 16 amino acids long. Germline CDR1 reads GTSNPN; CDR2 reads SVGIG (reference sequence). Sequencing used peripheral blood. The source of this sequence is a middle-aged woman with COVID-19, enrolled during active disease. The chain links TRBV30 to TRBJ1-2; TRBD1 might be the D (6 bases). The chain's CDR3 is CAWSAPGGAKGYGYTF. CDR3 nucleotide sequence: TGTGCCTGGAGCGCTCCCGGGGGGGCGAAAGGCTATGGCTACACCTTC.